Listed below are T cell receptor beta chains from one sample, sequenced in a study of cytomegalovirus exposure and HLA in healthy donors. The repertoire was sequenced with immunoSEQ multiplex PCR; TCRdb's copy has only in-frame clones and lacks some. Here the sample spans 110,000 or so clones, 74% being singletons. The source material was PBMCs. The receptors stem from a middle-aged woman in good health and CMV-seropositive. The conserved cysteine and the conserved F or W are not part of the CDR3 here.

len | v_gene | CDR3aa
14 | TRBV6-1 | ASSGTGGPFWYGYT
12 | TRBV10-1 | ASSYGQGKETQY
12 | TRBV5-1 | ASSLDVGDSGYT
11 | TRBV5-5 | ASSLAGVGGYT
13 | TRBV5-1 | ASSVVPDREETQY
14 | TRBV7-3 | ASSFRGALGTGELF
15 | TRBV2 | ASSVTSGRSSYNEQF
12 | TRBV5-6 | ASSDRVLDTEAF
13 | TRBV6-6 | ASNDLNRGQETQY
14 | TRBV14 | ASSPLESTGSYEQY
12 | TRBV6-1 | ASRQGAGTDTQY
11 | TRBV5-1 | ASRNTGGNEQF
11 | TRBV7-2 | ASSLNSYNEQF
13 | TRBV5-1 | ASSFSSGTGDEQY
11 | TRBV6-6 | ASRTGQGGGYT
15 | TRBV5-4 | ASSPAGGALSRNEQF
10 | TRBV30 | AWRPTRHGYT
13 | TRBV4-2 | ASSQDTGSNQPQH
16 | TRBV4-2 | ASSRGYGDRNSNQPQH
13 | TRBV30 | AWSGGPGKSYEQY
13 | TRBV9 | ASSVGRASQETQY
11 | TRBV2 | ASNLPGDGELF
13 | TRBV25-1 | ASSEFKATYNEQF